The 24 T cell receptor beta chains presented below share a single source sample, sequenced in a study of regulatory T cells in long-lasting Graves disease. Assembly of TCR beta libraries relied on iRepertoire HTBI primers together with Arm-PCR of CDR3 regions. MiXCR, applied by TCRdb to the multiplex PCR reads, yields one record per CDR3 protein. The sample records about 620,000 distinct CDR3 sequences, under 20% being singletons. Time point defined: newly diagnosed GD, antithyroid drugs for less than 3 months. The TCR library was made from RNA that had been extracted from PBMCs in TRIzol. These sequences were also reported in another study, on T cells in Graves' hyperthyroidism and ophthalmopathy.

This specimen consisted of peripheral blood mononuclear cells (PBMCs), obtained at new diagnosis, from a patient treated with antithyroid drugs. Source of these receptors: a woman between 25 and 40 years old with Graves disease.

This clonotype was picked up one time. V is TRBV12-3 or TRBV12-4 and J is TRBJ2-1; D unclear. This CDR3 region has 15 residues. V lost 5 bases to trimming and J lost 0 bases, with 11 bases between them. CDR3 sequence reads: CASSPPLSSYNEQFF. The CDR3 DNA reads as TGTGCCAGCAGTCCCCCTCTTTCCTCCTACAATGAGCAGTTCTTC.

V gene TRBV5-1 combines with J gene TRBJ1-4, with D perhaps TRBD1 (5 bases). The CDR3 runs 16 residues. Looked up from germline, CDR1 is SGHRS and CDR2 is YFSETQ. The V end lost 0 bases, the J end lost 7 bases, and 16 bases lay between the germline ends. CDR3 sequence reads: CASSLAIQGAVEKLFF. DNA for the CDR3: TGCGCCAGCAGCTTGGCAATTCAGGGAGCAGTTGAAAAACTGTTTTTT. Drawing the rest from reference TRBV5-1 and TRBJ1-4, the complete variable domain is KAGVTQTPRYLIKTRGQQVTLSCSPISGHRSVSWYQQTPGQGLQFLFEYFSETQRNKGNFPGRFSGRQFSNSRSEMNVSTLELGDSALYLCASSLAIQGAVEKLFFGSGTQLSVL.

V gene TRBV5-4 combines with J gene TRBJ1-1; a weak D match, TRBD1 (6 bases). Trimming took off 3 bases at V and 0 bases at J, with 12 bases between the two ends. This CDR3 comprises 15 residues. CDR1 is SGHNT and CDR2 is YYREEE in the germline V gene (reference sequence). Here the CDR3 DNA reads TGTGCCAGCAGCTCCCGGACAGATCTGAACACTGAAGCTTTCTTT. Translated, it gives CASSSRTDLNTEAFF.

In DNA, the CDR3 is TGTGCCAGTACTGGGACAGGGGTTGTGAATGAGCAGTTCTTC. Protein product: CASTGTGVVNEQFF. The chain recombines TRBV19 with TRBJ2-1; TRBD1 matches at 10 bases. The trim removed 7 bases at V and 7 bases at J, leaving 7 bases unmatched. This CDR3 has 14 amino acids. CDR1 is LNHDA, CDR2 SQIVND, per germline (reference sequence).

The chain recombines TRBV7-9 with TRBJ2-1; 7 nucleotides agree with TRBD2. Germline V gene data show CDR1 as SEHNR and CDR2 as FQNEAQ (reference sequence). J was trimmed by 7 bases and V by 5 bases; bases with no gene match: 17. The CDR3 covers 17 residues. The CDR3 here is CASSPPQLAGVENEQFF. Here the CDR3 DNA reads TGTGCCAGCAGCCCACCCCAGCTCGCGGGAGTTGAAAATGAGCAGTTCTTC.

This clonotype was counted many times. This chain joins TRBV20-1 and TRBJ2-4, with D perhaps TRBD1 (6 bases). The CDR3 covers 14 residues. The germline V and J ends were trimmed by 6 bases and 4 bases, with 16 bases remaining between them. Germline V gene lookup returns CDR1 DFQATT and CDR2 SNEGSKA (reference sequence). The CDR3 DNA is TGCAGTGCAGAAACCAGGGGTCGGAAAAACATTCAGTACTTC. Its translation: CSAETRGRKNIQYF.

The chain employs TRBV7-6 and TRBJ1-1; D not certain. The CDR3 contains 13 residues. Per germline, CDR1 SGHVS and CDR2 FNYEAQ. The V end lost 4 bases, the J end lost 3 bases, and 9 bases lay between the germline ends. The CDR3 DNA is TGTGCCAGCAGCTATCAGAGTTACACTGAAGCTTTCTTT. Translating gives CASSYQSYTEAFF.

The sample holds a few counts of this clonotype. The chain is built from TRBV6-2 or TRBV6-3 and TRBJ2-7, with D maybe TRBD1 (5 bases). V shed 2 bases and J shed 3 bases, with 17 bases lying between them. The CDR3 runs to 16 residues. CDR1 MNHEY and CDR2 SVGEGT come from the germline V gene. The CDR3 loop is CASSYRRPRVGYEQYF. The CDR3, as DNA: TGTGCCAGCAGTTACCGCCGACCCAGGGTGGGCTACGAGCAGTACTTC.

The table lists this clonotype with a few counts. The chain recombines TRBV7-2 with TRBJ2-2, with D perhaps being TRBD1 or TRBD2 (6 bases each). CDR1 and CDR2 (germline): SGHTA, FQGNSA. Trimming took off 1 base at V and 7 bases at J, with 16 bases between the two ends. CDR3 size: 16 residues. CDR3 sequence (DNA): TGTGCCAGCAGCTTAGTTCGATTGGCGGGACACGGGGAGCTGTTTTTT. Its translation: CASSLVRLAGHGELFF. Combining the CDR3 with reference TRBV7-2 and TRBJ2-2 gives the whole variable domain GAGVSQSPSNKVTEKGKDVELRCDPISGHTALYWYRQSLGQGLEFLIYFQGNSAPDKSGLPSDRFSAERTGGSVSTLTIQRTQQEDSAVYLCASSLVRLAGHGELFFGEGSRLTVL.

With regard to this clonotype: A much larger clonotype is one base distant, so this may be a read error. The chain is built from TRBV5-5 and TRBJ2-1; weak D call: TRBD1 (5 bases). The CDR3 is made up of 14 amino acids. V was cut by 7 bases and J by 10 bases, with 21 bases left in between. Germline V gene lookup returns CDR1 SGHKS and CDR2 YYEKEE (reference sequence). The CDR3 DNA reads as TGTGCCAGCTGCACGATGACCAGGGATCGAGAGCAGTTCTTC. It encodes CASCTMTRDREQFF.

This clonotype showed up many times. V gene TRBV28 combines with J gene TRBJ2-1, with 10 bases lining up with TRBD2. Trimming took 6 bases from V and 5 from J; bases not matched to a gene: 4. The CDR3 loop spans 14 amino acids. Per the germline V gene, CDR1 is MDHEN and CDR2 is SYDVKM. CDR3 nucleotides: TGTGCCAGCAGCTCTAGCGGGAGCAACAATGAGCAGTTCTTC. Protein: CASSSSGSNNEQFF.

The rearrangement uses TRBV9 and TRBJ2-3; 8 positions match TRBD2. This CDR3 contains 18 residues. V shed 0 bases, J shed 2 bases, and the junction held 11 bases outside the gene matches. Germline CDR1 is SGDLS and CDR2 is YYNGEE. CDR3 residues: CASSVAKMAGGATDTQYF. CDR3 coding DNA: TGTGCCAGCAGCGTAGCTAAGATGGCGGGAGGCGCCACAGATACGCAGTATTTT.

This clonotype was seen only a few times. The chain carries TRBV29-1 and TRBJ2-7, with D hard to call. The CDR3 runs 13 residues. V lost 6 bases, J lost 0 bases, and 12 bases lay in between. Germline loops: CDR1 SQVTM, CDR2 ANQGSEA. CDR3 in amino acids: CSVGGPSSYEQYF. CDR3 bases: TGCAGCGTGGGTGGACCAAGCTCCTACGAGCAGTACTTC.

Only a few counts were recorded for this clonotype. This chain uses TRBV6-1 with TRBJ1-1, with no clear D. Germline assignment: CDR1 MNHNS and CDR2 SASEGT. V gave up 6 bases and J gave up 1 base, with 15 bases separating them. The CDR3 consists of 15 residues. CDR3 in amino acids: CASSRTTLRNTEAFF. The CDR3 coding sequence is TGTGCCAGCAGCCGCACGACACTCAGGAACACTGAAGCTTTCTTT.

The chain employs TRBV13 and TRBJ2-3; TRBD2 aligns across 10 bases. Unmatched junction bases numbered 6, after V lost 5 bases and J lost 4 bases. The germline CDR1 and CDR2 sequences are PRHDT and FYEKMQ (reference sequence). The CDR3 loop spans 15 amino acids. CDR3 sequence (DNA): TGTGCCAGCAGCCCAGAACTAGCGGGGCCAGATACGCAGTATTTT. Protein sequence: CASSPELAGPDTQYF.

This clonotype has only a few counts. J is TRBJ1-2 and V is TRBV6-1, with unresolved D. The CDR3 runs 13 residues. Germline V gene sequence: CDR1 MNHNS, CDR2 SASEGT. V lost 8 bases, J lost 8 bases, and 18 bases lay in between. In DNA form, the CDR3 reads TGTGCCAGCCGAACCGATGTCGGGGTCGGCTACACCTTC. It specifies CASRTDVGVGYTF.

This clonotype showed up many times. The rearrangement joins TRBV11-1 to TRBJ2-7; no clear D. Germline V CDR1 and CDR2: SGHAT, FQDESV (reference sequence). The CDR3 is 15 amino acids. V lost 5 bases and J lost 2, with 16 bases in between. The CDR3: CASSLEAEPTYEQYF. CDR3 nucleotide sequence: TGTGCCAGCAGCCTCGAGGCGGAACCCACCTACGAGCAGTACTTC.

A remark on this clonotype: Lacking the conserved final phenylalanine or tryptophan, this CDR3 likely reflects a read error. This chain connects TRBV27 to TRBJ1-1; 7 positions agree with TRBD1. The CDR3 runs 13 residues. The germline V gene encodes CDR1 MNHEY and CDR2 SMNVEV (reference sequence). The V segment lost 6 bases and the J segment 4 bases; nucleotides outside the gene matches: 5. The CDR3 reads CASRDRDSTEAFL. The DNA for the CDR3 is TGTGCCAGCAGAGACAGGGACTCCACTGAAGCTTTCCTT.

This clonotype was recorded a few times. V and J are TRBV9 and TRBJ1-1, with D perhaps matching TRBD1 (6 bases). The CDR3 is 15 residues long. The germline V and J ends were trimmed by 1 base and 4 bases, with 14 bases remaining between them. Germline V lookup: CDR1 SGDLS, CDR2 YYNGEE. The CDR3 loop reads CASSVRGGAGTEAFF. CDR3 bases: TGTGCCAGCAGCGTACGTGGGGGCGCGGGCACTGAAGCTTTCTTT.

This clonotype came up many times. The chain couples TRBV20-1 to TRBJ2-5; no clear D. Trimming left V 0 bases short and J 4 bases short, with 12 bases between. The germline CDR1 and CDR2 sequences are DFQATT and SNEGSKA (reference sequence). The CDR3 covers 14 residues. The CDR3 DNA follows: TGCAGTGCTAGAGACGAGGTCGAAGTAGAGACCCAGTACTTC. Its translation: CSARDEVEVETQYF.

As regards this clonotype: At one end the junction does not follow the germline gene, possibly because of a read error. This chain connects TRBV28 to TRBJ2-1, with D unresolved. This CDR3 has 15 amino acids. Germline assignment: CDR1 MDHEN and CDR2 SYDVKM. The CDR3 loop reads CACSSGLSSYNEQFF. The CDR3 nucleotides read TGTGCCTGCAGTTCTGGCCTGAGCTCCTACAATGAGCAGTTCTTC.

This clonotype was seen only a few times. The CDR3 here is CASSQARTGMVVDTQYF. DNA of the CDR3: TGCGCCAGCAGCCAGGCACGGACAGGGATGGTGGTCGATACGCAGTATTTT. The chain carries TRBV4-1 and TRBJ2-3; 8 positions match TRBD1. There are 17 residues in the CDR3. V was clipped by 3 bases and J by 6 bases; unmatched bases: 14. Germline V gives CDR1 MGHRA, CDR2 YSYEKL.

This clonotype was seen more than once but under ten times. The chain's CDR3 is CASSPQGTNGYTF. DNA for the CDR3: TGTGCCAGCTCACCTCAGGGGACAAATGGCTACACCTTC. V gene TRBV18 combines with J gene TRBJ1-2; D is possibly TRBD1 (6 bases). The CDR3 spans 13 residues. Germline values: CDR1 KGHSH, CDR2 LQKENI. Trimming left V 3 bases short and J 6 bases short, with 11 bases between.

This clonotype showed up many times. The V gene is TRBV28, the J gene TRBJ2-3; D perhaps matches TRBD2 (5 bases). Trimming cost V 3 bases and J 0 bases, with 16 bases left between them. Looked up from germline, CDR1 is MDHEN and CDR2 is SYDVKM. The CDR3 consists of 17 residues. The CDR3 nucleotides read TGTGCCAGCAGTTTCCCCTCTAGGAGGTCTAGCACAGATACGCAGTATTTT. The encoded protein is CASSFPSRRSSTDTQYF.